These T cell receptor beta chains were read from a single sample in a study of a mutant IDH1 vaccine in newly diagnosed glioma. These TCRs' antigens remain unknown. Assay: immunoSEQ multiplex PCR; the TCRdb copy retains only in-frame clones and omits some. This table has roughly 86,000 clones, about 90% appearing once. Sequences were derived from PBMCs, sampled from a glioma patient whose treatment included an IDH1 peptide vaccine. The receptors were gathered from a woman between 45 and 60 years old with glioma. CDR3s include the opening cysteine and the closing phenylalanine or tryptophan. The order of the fields is V gene, J gene, CDR3 protein.

V gene: TRBV5-4; J gene: TRBJ2-7; CDR3 protein: CASSPGGGRSYEQYF
V gene: TRBV5-8; J gene: TRBJ2-5; CDR3 protein: CASSLVRETQYF
V gene: TRBV5-3; J gene: TRBJ2-7; CDR3 protein: CARRSGTGGLAGGEEQYF
V gene: TRBV6-6; J gene: TRBJ2-1; CDR3 protein: CASSYRPELVEQFF
V gene: TRBV7-9; J gene: TRBJ1-1; CDR3 protein: CASSLRTGNTEAFF
V gene: TRBV19; J gene: TRBJ2-7; CDR3 protein: CASSVLLESWYEQYF
V gene: TRBV30; J gene: TRBJ2-5; CDR3 protein: CAWSAGLAGVGETQYF
V gene: TRBV27; J gene: TRBJ1-2; CDR3 protein: CASSLQPEYGYTF
V gene: TRBV30; J gene: TRBJ2-2; CDR3 protein: CAWTSEVGELFF
V gene: TRBV6-6; J gene: TRBJ2-5; CDR3 protein: CASSSLTSSQETQYF
V gene: TRBV19; J gene: TRBJ2-3; CDR3 protein: CASRAGLAGVGDTQYF
V gene: TRBV5-6; J gene: TRBJ2-2; CDR3 protein: CASRLSPGQGLTAGELFF
V gene: TRBV19; J gene: TRBJ1-5; CDR3 protein: CASSISGSYNQPQHF
V gene: TRBV6-6; J gene: TRBJ2-7; CDR3 protein: CASSGDRESSYEQYF
V gene: TRBV2; J gene: TRBJ1-1; CDR3 protein: CASSELGRGTEAFF
V gene: TRBV6-4; J gene: TRBJ1-6; CDR3 protein: CASSDTGNSPLHF
V gene: TRBV27; J gene: TRBJ2-5; CDR3 protein: CASSLTGRETQYF
V gene: TRBV28; J gene: TRBJ2-7; CDR3 protein: CASSPHRATYEQYF
V gene: TRBV4-1; J gene: TRBJ2-1; CDR3 protein: CASSTLDGRAGEQFF
V gene: TRBV20-1; J gene: TRBJ1-4; CDR3 protein: CSATGPEKLFF
V gene: TRBV19; J gene: TRBJ2-1; CDR3 protein: CASSIGGGRAYNEQFF
V gene: TRBV6-5; J gene: TRBJ2-4; CDR3 protein: CASSTTVLAKNIQYF
V gene: TRBV27; J gene: TRBJ1-4; CDR3 protein: CASSSVSTNEKLFF
V gene: TRBV5-1; J gene: TRBJ2-3; CDR3 protein: CASSLGGYTDTQYF
V gene: TRBV19; J gene: TRBJ2-3; CDR3 protein: CASGRSGTDTQYF